One and the same sample provided the 27 T cell receptor beta chains below, sequenced in a study of blood T cell repertoires in COVID-19 (dated by TCRdb to 2018 to 2020). Preparation of the library involved the immunoSEQ multiplex PCR assay. Held by TCRdb, this immuneACCESS table contains in-frame sequences only and omits some clones. Under half of the omission traces to an unresolved V gene where checked; the cause of the rest is unknown. Within this sample are under 250,000 clones, with around 88% of them counted one time only. Of the sample, about 5.9% is held by the ten largest clones. The sample was peripheral blood. The receptors originated from a woman in her 30s with COVID-19, enrolled during active disease.

This chain connects TRBV28 to TRBJ2-7, with 9 bases fitting TRBD2. Trimming at V came to 2 bases and at J to 3 bases, leaving 2 bases not matched to a gene. Germline-derived CDR1 and CDR2 are MDHEN and SYDVKM. The CDR3 length is 14 residues. The CDR3 DNA sequence: TGTGCCAGCAGTTTAGCGGGAGGGCGCTACGAGCAGTACTTC. Its translation: CASSLAGGRYEQYF.

This clone appeared once. The gene calls are TRBV6-2 or TRBV6-3 and TRBJ1-5, with 8 bases lining up with TRBD1. Germline CDR1 and CDR2: MNHEY and SVGEGT. The trim removed 2 bases at V and 6 bases at J, leaving 18 bases unmatched. The CDR3 sequence is 19 residues long. The DNA of the CDR3 is TGTGCCAGCAGTTACGATCCCCAAAGTATTCTCACAGGGGGTCAGCCCCAGCATTTT. Encoded protein: CASSYDPQSILTGGQPQHF.

The CDR3 loop reads CATQLDRGPYNEQFF. The CDR3, as DNA: TGTGCCACCCAGCTGGACAGGGGACCCTACAATGAGCAGTTCTTC. V and J are TRBV2 and TRBJ2-1; 9 bases agree with TRBD1. Germline V gives CDR1 SNHLY, CDR2 FYNNEI. Trimming at V came to 10 bases and at J to 2 bases, leaving 9 bases not matched to a gene. The CDR3 has 15 amino acids.

This clone was counted a single time. The chain employs TRBV14 and TRBJ2-5, with D tentatively TRBD1 (6 bases). The ends were cut back, 1 base at V and 5 bases at J, with 14 bases in the middle. Germline V gene lookup returns CDR1 SGHDN and CDR2 FVKESK. The CDR3 loop spans 15 amino acids. The CDR3 spells CASSQVSGHRETQYF. The DNA for the CDR3 is TGTGCCAGCAGCCAAGTCTCGGGACACCGGGAGACCCAGTACTTC.

V and J are TRBV29-1 and TRBJ2-7; 11 nucleotides line up with TRBD2. The germline V gene has CDR1 SQVTM and CDR2 ANQGSEA. The CDR3 runs 14 residues. Unmatched junction bases numbered 6, after V lost 6 bases and J lost 2 bases. Here the CDR3 DNA reads TGCAGCGTCGATAGCGGGAGGGACCCCTACGAGCAGTACGTC. Translating gives CSVDSGRDPYEQYV.

V usage is TRBV6-2 or TRBV6-3 and J usage is TRBJ2-7; 7 nucleotides agree with TRBD2. Trimming removed 5 bases from V and 3 bases from J; junction bases left unmatched: 10. Germline lookup yields CDR1 MNHEY and CDR2 SVGEGT. CDR3 length equals 15 residues. The CDR3 here is CASSARRELFYEQYV. The CDR3 nucleotides read TGTGCCAGCAGTGCCAGGCGGGAGCTCTTCTACGAGCAGTACGTC.

The rearrangement joins TRBV7-2 to TRBJ2-2, with 8 bases lining up with TRBD2. The CDR3 runs to 16 residues. The J segment lost 6 bases and the V segment lost 3 bases, leaving 9 bases of the junction unmatched. CDR1 and CDR2 from the germline V gene are SGHTA and FQGNSA. CDR3 residues: CASSLNGGAKSGELFF. The DNA for the CDR3 is TGTGCCAGCAGCTTGAACGGGGGGGCCAAATCCGGGGAGCTGTTTTTT.

The chain links TRBV6-5 to TRBJ1-1, with unresolved D. CDR3 size: 14 residues. V was trimmed by 5 bases and J by 1 base, leaving 11 bases between them. CDR1 and CDR2 (germline): MNHEY, SVGAGI. The CDR3 DNA reads TGTGCCAGCAGTATCTCTGTATCGAACACTGAAGCTTTCTTT. It codes for CASSISVSNTEAFF.

The chain employs TRBV19 and TRBJ1-5; TRBD1 agrees at 8 bases. The V gene's germline CDR1 is LNHDA and CDR2 SQIVND (reference sequence). The V gene end was trimmed by 9 bases and the J gene end by 3 bases; junction bases not matched to a gene: 10. The length of the CDR3 is 15 residues. The CDR3 coding sequence is TGTGCCAGCGGGGACAGGCCTGGCCCCAATCAGCCCCAGCATTTT. This codes for CASGDRPGPNQPQHF.

This clone showed up just once. J is TRBJ2-1 and V is TRBV4-3; 9 bases map to TRBD1. The CDR3 runs to 18 residues. With 5 bases clipped from V and 2 bases from J, the junction kept 13 bases outside the gene matches. The germline CDR1 and CDR2 sequences are LGHNA and YSLEER. The CDR3 protein is CASSLGQGYEWAYNEQFF. The DNA for the CDR3 is TGCGCCAGCAGCTTAGGACAGGGGTATGAGTGGGCCTACAATGAGCAGTTCTTC.

V gene TRBV7-2 combines with J gene TRBJ2-3, with TRBD2 as a possible D gene (6 bases). The V and J ends lost 4 bases and 7 bases respectively, with 15 bases between them. CDR1 is SGHTA and CDR2 is FQGNSA in the germline V gene. The CDR3 loop spans 14 amino acids. This CDR3 reads CASSSLLADNTQYF. The CDR3, as DNA: TGTGCCAGCAGCTCCCTACTAGCAGATAATACGCAGTATTTT.

This clone has just one count. The chain is built from TRBV11-2 and TRBJ2-5; no clear D gene. Germline CDR1 SGHAT, CDR2 FQNNGV. This CDR3 is built from 14 residues. V was clipped by 0 bases and J by 4 bases, with 9 bases between them. The CDR3 DNA is TGTGCCAGCAGCTTAGAACGAGCGAGAGAGACCCAGTACTTC. It yields the protein CASSLERARETQYF.

The gene calls are TRBV7-9 and TRBJ2-1, with 11 bases lining up with TRBD1. This CDR3 contains 19 residues. V shed 3 bases and J 9 bases; nucleotides not matched to a gene: 19. Per germline, CDR1 SEHNR and CDR2 FQNEAQ (reference sequence). CDR3 residues: CASSLDRGLKGGRAGEQFF. The CDR3 DNA is TGTGCCAGCAGCTTGGACAGGGGGCTCAAAGGCGGGAGGGCGGGTGAGCAGTTCTTC.

The chain joins TRBV4-1 to TRBJ2-4, with 7 bases aligning to TRBD1. V was pared by 3 bases and J by 0 bases, with 11 bases of the junction left unmatched. Germline CDR1 and CDR2: MGHRA and YSYEKL. This CDR3 is 18 amino acids long. CDR3 protein: CASSHGVQGKKAKNIQYF. The DNA for the CDR3 is TGCGCCAGCAGCCATGGTGTACAGGGGAAAAAAGCCAAAAACATTCAGTACTTC.

The chain has TRBV7-2 and TRBJ2-1, with 12 bases lining up with TRBD2. V dropped 3 bases and J dropped 6; count of bases not matched to a gene: 3. The CDR3 runs to 15 residues. Germline V gene data show CDR1 as SGHTA and CDR2 as FQGNSA. This CDR3 reads CASSFLGLAGNEQFF. The CDR3 nucleotides are TGTGCCAGCAGCTTTCTGGGACTAGCGGGCAATGAGCAGTTCTTC.

This chain links TRBV7-6 with TRBJ2-2; the D gene is possibly TRBD2 (6 bases). This CDR3 has 17 amino acids. CDR1 SGHVS and CDR2 FNYEAQ come from the germline V gene. Trimming removed 1 base from V and 5 bases from J, with 17 bases in between. Written as DNA, the CDR3 is TGTGCCAGCAGCTTAGATCAGGGAGGAATAGGGACCGGGGAGCTGTTTTTT. Translated: CASSLDQGGIGTGELFF.

CDR3 loop: CASSYQTGGTDTQYF. The DNA for the CDR3 is TGTGCCAGCAGCTATCAGACAGGGGGTACAGATACGCAGTATTTT. The rearrangement links TRBV11-3 to TRBJ2-3; 9 bases fit TRBD1. This CDR3 is 15 amino acids long. Trimming cost V 4 bases and J 3 bases; bases outside gene matches: 5. The germline V gene encodes CDR1 SGHNT and CDR2 YENEEA.

This chain connects TRBV5-1 to TRBJ2-5, with TRBD2 matching over 11 bases. V lost 2 bases, J lost 3 bases, and 9 bases stayed unmatched. This CDR3 region has 17 residues. CDR1 SGHRS and CDR2 YFSETQ come from the germline V gene. The CDR3 nucleotides are TGCGCCAGCAGCTTATACACCGGGACTAGCGGCGAAGAGACCCAGTACTTC. Translation: CASSLYTGTSGEETQYF.

The chain links TRBV7-2 to TRBJ2-3; 11 bases line up with TRBD2. V lost 4 bases to trimming and J lost 6 bases; unmatched junction nucleotides: 12. CDR1 and CDR2 (germline): SGHTA, FQGNSA. The length of the CDR3 is 17 residues. The CDR3 sequence is CASSSTTGTSGSDTQYF. In nucleotides, the CDR3 is TGTGCCAGCAGCTCAACGACCGGGACTAGCGGCTCCGATACGCAGTATTTT.

The gene calls are TRBV6-6 and TRBJ1-5, with 12 bases aligning to TRBD1. From germline, CDR1 is MNHNY and CDR2 SVGAGI (reference sequence). V lost 5 bases and J lost 2; bases outside the gene matches: 7. The CDR3 consists of 17 residues. CDR3 bases: TGTGCCAGCAGTCCCGGGACAGGGGGCCGGGGCAATCAGCCCCAGCATTTT. Protein: CASSPGTGGRGNQPQHF.

The V and J genes are TRBV19 and TRBJ1-2; 8 nucleotides agree with TRBD1. CDR3 length: 15 amino acids. V lost 5 bases and J lost 1; bases outside the gene matches: 6. Germline assignment: CDR1 LNHDA and CDR2 SQIVND (reference sequence). Written as DNA, the CDR3 is TGTGCCAGTAGTTTCGACAGGGGAGGTAACTATGGCTACACCTTC. This translates into CASSFDRGGNYGYTF.

This clone was counted only a few times. Other DNA variants within this sample encode the same CDR3. The gene calls are TRBV19 and TRBJ2-7, with D perhaps TRBD2 (6 bases). The germline gives CDR1 LNHDA, CDR2 SQIVND (reference sequence). The CDR3 totals 16 residues. Trimming removed 5 bases at V and 1 base at J, with 18 bases between. The CDR3 here is CASSPLGGSGSYEQYF. The CDR3 DNA reads TGTGCCAGTAGTCCCCTGGGGGGATCAGGGTCCTACGAGCAGTACTTC.

This chain links TRBV10-1 with TRBJ2-1; D gene unclear. V was pared by 0 bases and J by 13 bases, with 13 bases between. The germline V gene has CDR1 WNHNN and CDR2 SYGVQD (reference sequence). CDR3 length: 13 residues. The CDR3 loop is CASSESASSKQFF. In nucleotides, the CDR3 is TGCGCCAGCAGTGAGTCTGCGTCGAGCAAACAGTTCTTC.

This clone appeared once. The chain employs TRBV25-1 and TRBJ2-5; D uncertain. Germline-derived CDR1 and CDR2 are MGHDK and SYGVNS. Trimming shortened V by 4 bases and J by 5 bases, and 5 bases separated the two germline ends. This CDR3 has 11 amino acids. CDR3 sequence reads: CASSVRETQYF. CDR3 in DNA: TGTGCCAGCAGTGTACGGGAGACCCAGTACTTC.

The chain joins TRBV28 to TRBJ1-2; D is undetermined. The V end lost 3 bases, the J end lost 2 bases, and 7 bases lay between the germline ends. From germline, CDR1 is MDHEN and CDR2 SYDVKM. This CDR3 region has 13 residues. The CDR3, as DNA: TGTGCCAGCAGTTTGGCACAGAACTATGGCTACACCTTC. Residues: CASSLAQNYGYTF.

This clone was detected only once. The chain couples TRBV19 to TRBJ1-1; TRBD1 aligns across 10 bases. CDR1 is LNHDA, CDR2 SQIVND, per germline (reference sequence). CDR3 length equals 15 residues. V was pared by 4 bases and J by 5 bases, with 7 bases of the junction left unmatched. CDR3 DNA: TGTGCCAGTAGTAAGACAGGGGGCGCGGGGACTGAAGCTTTCTTT. Its protein product is CASSKTGGAGTEAFF.

The chain joins TRBV9 to TRBJ2-3; TRBD2 agrees at 10 bases. The CDR3 sequence is 15 residues long. Germline loops: CDR1 SGDLS, CDR2 YYNGEE. V lost 3 bases and J lost 3; bases outside the gene matches: 4. This CDR3 is CASSASAGGTDTQYF. The DNA for the CDR3 is TGTGCCAGCAGCGCCTCAGCGGGAGGGACAGATACGCAGTATTTT.